This T cell receptor beta chain was identified during a study of T cells in Graves' hyperthyroidism and ophthalmopathy. Overall study findings and caveats: Ophthalmopathy could be told apart from stable hyperthyroidism with a 13 V-J model.

On this clonotype: Its antigen is as yet unknown.

Amplification targeted TCR beta CDR3 regions from RNA transcripts. During a first-round RT-PCR of the TCR CDR3, the HTBI primer set was used. TCRdb itself ran the multiplex PCR reads through MiXCR, one entry per CDR3 protein. This sample carries roughly 280,000 distinct CDR3 sequences, 22% of them seen once, and the ten largest clones take approximately 60%. The CDR3 contains 16 residues. V shed 6 bases and J 7 bases; nucleotides not matched to a gene: 10. CDR1 SGHTA and CDR2 FQGNSA come from the germline V gene. The TCR sequence derives from a young man with Graves' ophthalmopathy. Sequences were obtained from blood. The chain couples TRBV7-2 to TRBJ1-6; TRBD1 agrees at 9 bases. In DNA, the CDR3 is TGTGCCAGCAGACTCGACAGGGGGTCGCGGAATTCACCCCTCCACTTT. Its protein product is CASRLDRGSRNSPLHF.